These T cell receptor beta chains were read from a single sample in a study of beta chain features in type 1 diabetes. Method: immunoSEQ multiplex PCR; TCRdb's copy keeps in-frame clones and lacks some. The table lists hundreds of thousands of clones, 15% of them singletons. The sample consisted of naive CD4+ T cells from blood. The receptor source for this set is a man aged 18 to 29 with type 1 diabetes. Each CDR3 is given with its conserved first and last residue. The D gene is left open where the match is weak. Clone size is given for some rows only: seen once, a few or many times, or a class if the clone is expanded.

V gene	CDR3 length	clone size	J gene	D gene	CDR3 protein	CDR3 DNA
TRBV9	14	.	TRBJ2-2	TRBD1	CASSLQTGPGELFF	TGTGCCAGCAGCCTACAGACAGGGCCCGGGGAGCTGTTTTTT
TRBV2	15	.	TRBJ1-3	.	CASSAGAHSGNTIYF	TGTGCCAGCAGTGCAGGGGCTCACTCTGGAAACACCATATATTTT
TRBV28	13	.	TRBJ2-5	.	CASSFGYYETQYF	TGTGCCAGCAGTTTCGGCTACTATGAGACCCAGTACTTC
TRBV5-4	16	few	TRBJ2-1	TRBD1	CASAPMTGASYNEQFF	TGTGCCAGCGCACCGATGACAGGGGCTTCGTACAATGAGCAGTTCTTC
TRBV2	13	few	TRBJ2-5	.	CASSEGSRQTQYF	TGTGCCAGCAGTGAAGGTAGCCGGCAGACCCAGTACTTC
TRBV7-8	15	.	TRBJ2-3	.	CASSLLTGVQDTQYF	TGTGCCAGCAGCTTACTCACGGGAGTGCAAGATACGCAGTATTTT
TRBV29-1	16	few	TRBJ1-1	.	CSVEEQGVVRDTEAFF	TGCAGCGTTGAAGAACAGGGAGTGGTGAGAGACACTGAAGCTTTCTTT
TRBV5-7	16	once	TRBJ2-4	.	CASSYGNRWAKNIQYF	TGTGCCAGCAGCTACGGTAACAGGTGGGCCAAAAACATTCAGTACTTC
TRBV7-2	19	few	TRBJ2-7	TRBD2	CASSSPRVAGEFKRYEQYF	TGTGCCAGCAGCTCCCCCCGAGTAGCGGGAGAGTTTAAACGCTACGAGCAGTACTTC
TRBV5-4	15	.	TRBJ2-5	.	CASSYPGLRQETQYF	TGTGCCAGCAGCTACCCGGGACTCCGTCAAGAGACCCAGTACTTC
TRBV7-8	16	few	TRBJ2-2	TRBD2	CASSLRLADNTGELFF	TGTGCCAGCAGCTTACGACTAGCGGACAACACCGGGGAGCTGTTTTTT
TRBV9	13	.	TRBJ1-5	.	CASSAVGDQPQHF	TGTGCCAGCAGCGCCGTCGGGGATCAGCCCCAGCATTTT
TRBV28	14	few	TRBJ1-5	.	CASTHGSEGQPQHF	TGTGCCAGCACCCACGGGTCTGAGGGTCAGCCCCAGCATTTT
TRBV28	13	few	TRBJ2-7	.	CASSPRPGFEQYF	TGTGCCAGCAGTCCCCGCCCGGGGTTCGAGCAGTACTTC
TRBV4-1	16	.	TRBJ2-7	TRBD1	CASSQVDGTGQYEQYF	TGCGCCAGCAGCCAAGTCGACGGGACAGGGCAGTACGAGCAGTACTTC
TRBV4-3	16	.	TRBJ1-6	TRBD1	CASSQIPGQLNSPLHF	TGCGCCAGCAGCCAGATACCGGGACAGCTGAATTCACCCCTCCACTTT
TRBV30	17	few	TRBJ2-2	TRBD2	CAWSVRGLAHLTGELFF	TGTGCCTGGAGTGTACGGGGACTAGCACACCTCACCGGGGAGCTGTTTTTT
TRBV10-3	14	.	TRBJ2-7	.	CAMGTGTGAYEQYF	TGTGCCATGGGTACCGGGACGGGAGCCTACGAGCAGTACTTC
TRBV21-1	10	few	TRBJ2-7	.	CASSTQVLYF	TGTGCCAGCAGCACCCAGGTCCTGTACTTC
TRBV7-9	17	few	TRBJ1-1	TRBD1	CASRSSGQGGVNTEAFF	TGTGCCAGCAGGTCCTCGGGACAGGGTGGGGTGAACACTGAAGCTTTCTTT
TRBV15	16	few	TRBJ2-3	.	CATSSGRDTLTDTQYF	TGTGCCACCAGCAGCGGCCGGGACACCCTCACAGATACGCAGTATTTT
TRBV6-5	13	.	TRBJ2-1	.	CASRRQAYNEQFF	TGTGCCAGCAGAAGACAGGCCTACAATGAGCAGTTCTTC
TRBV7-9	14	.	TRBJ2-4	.	CASSFRGGGNIQYF	TGTGCCAGCAGCTTCAGGGGCGGAGGAAACATTCAGTACTTC
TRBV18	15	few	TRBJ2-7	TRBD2	CASSPPGLAVYEQYF	TGTGCCAGCTCACCACCGGGACTAGCGGTATACGAGCAGTACTTC
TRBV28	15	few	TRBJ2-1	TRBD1	CASSFGTDIRNEQFF	TGTGCCAGCAGTTTCGGGACAGACATACGGAATGAGCAGTTCTTC
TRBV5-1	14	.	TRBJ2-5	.	CASSLGRTEETQYF	TGCGCCAGCAGCCTTGGGCGGACAGAAGAGACCCAGTACTTC
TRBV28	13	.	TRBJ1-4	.	CASSRYTNEKLFF	TGTGCCAGCAGTCGGTACACTAATGAAAAACTGTTTTTT
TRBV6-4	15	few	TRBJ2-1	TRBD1	CASSVTGGVNNEQFF	TGTGCCAGCAGTGTGACAGGGGGCGTAAACAATGAGCAGTTCTTC
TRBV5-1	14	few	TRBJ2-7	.	CASSLGQAPYEQYF	TGCGCCAGCAGCTTGGGGCAGGCCCCCTACGAGCAGTACTTC
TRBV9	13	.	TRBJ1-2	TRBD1	CASSLGTGHGYTF	TGTGCCAGCAGCCTGGGGACAGGGCATGGCTACACCTTC
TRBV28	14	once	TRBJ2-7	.	CAITPRGLSYEQYF	TGTGCCATCACGCCTAGGGGGTTATCCTACGAGCAGTACTTC
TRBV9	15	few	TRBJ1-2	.	CASSVTPQGEAGYTF	TGTGCCAGCAGCGTAACCCCACAGGGAGAGGCTGGCTACACCTTC
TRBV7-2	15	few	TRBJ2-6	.	CASSSHSSGANVLTF	TGTGCCAGCAGCTCCCACAGCTCTGGGGCCAACGTCCTGACTTTC
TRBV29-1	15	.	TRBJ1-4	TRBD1	CSVGVMGQGREKLFF	TGCAGCGTTGGGGTCATGGGACAGGGTCGGGAAAAACTGTTTTTT
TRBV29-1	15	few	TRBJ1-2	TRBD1	CSVRLGDRESGGYTF	TGCAGCGTGCGTCTCGGGGACAGGGAGTCGGGGGGCTACACCTTC
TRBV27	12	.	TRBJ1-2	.	CASRRGNYGYTF	TGTGCCAGCAGGCGCGGGAACTATGGCTACACCTTC
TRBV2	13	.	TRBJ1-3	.	CASDLMGGNTIYF	TGTGCCAGCGATTTAATGGGCGGAAACACCATATATTTT
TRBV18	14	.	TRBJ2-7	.	CASSPRRDLDEQYF	TGTGCCAGCTCACCACGGAGGGATTTGGACGAGCAGTACTTC
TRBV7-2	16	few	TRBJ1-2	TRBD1	CASSLGTGGWVYGYTF	TGTGCCAGCAGCTTAGGGACAGGGGGCTGGGTCTATGGCTACACCTTC
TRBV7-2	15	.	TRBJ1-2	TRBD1	CASSLGPDRVYGYTF	TGTGCCAGCAGCTTGGGGCCGGACAGGGTTTATGGCTACACCTTC
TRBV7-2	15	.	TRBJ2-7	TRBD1	CASGQDRSVPYEQYF	TGTGCCAGCGGTCAGGACAGGTCTGTCCCCTACGAGCAGTACTTC
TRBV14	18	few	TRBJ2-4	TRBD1	CASSPWTGGSTAKNIQYF	TGTGCCAGCAGTCCCTGGACAGGGGGCTCGACAGCCAAAAACATTCAGTACTTC
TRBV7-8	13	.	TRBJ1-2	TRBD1	CASSLLTGAGYTF	TGTGCCAGCAGCTTACTGACAGGGGCGGGCTACACCTTC
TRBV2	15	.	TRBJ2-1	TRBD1	CASSPPGQGHNEQFF	TGTGCCAGCAGCCCTCCGGGACAGGGTCACAATGAGCAGTTCTTC
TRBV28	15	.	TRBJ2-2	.	CASTPGSANTGELFF	TGTGCCAGCACTCCAGGCAGTGCGAACACCGGGGAGCTGTTTTTT